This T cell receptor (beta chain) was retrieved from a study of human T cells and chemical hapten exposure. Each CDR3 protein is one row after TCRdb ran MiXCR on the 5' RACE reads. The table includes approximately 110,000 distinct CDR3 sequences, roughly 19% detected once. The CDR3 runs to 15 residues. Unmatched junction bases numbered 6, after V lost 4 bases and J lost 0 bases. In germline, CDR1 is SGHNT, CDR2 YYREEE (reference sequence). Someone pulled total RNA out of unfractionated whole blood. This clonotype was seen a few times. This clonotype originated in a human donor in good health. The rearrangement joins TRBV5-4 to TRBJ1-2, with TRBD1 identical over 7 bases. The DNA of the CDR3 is TGTGCCAGCAGCGCCCCGACAGGGACTAACTATGGCTACACCTTC. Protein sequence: CASSAPTGTNYGYTF.